A single sample is the source of the 6 T cell receptor beta chains below, sequenced in a study of T cells expressing NK-cell markers. Using the 5' RACE reads, TCRdb records one entry per CDR3 protein without DNA. This sample contains under 500,000 distinct CDR3 sequences. The sample comprised blood T cells: a sorted CD56 or NKG2C T cell subset, CD4+ or CD8+ T cells, or bulk PBMC T cells (not recorded which). The receptors shown here come from a woman aged 18-70 years in good health.

The gene calls are TRBV6-5 and TRBJ1-2; absent DNA, TCRdb's TRBD1 call cannot be checked. The germline V gene has CDR1 MNHEY and CDR2 SVGAGI. The CDR3 loop spans 16 amino acids. CDR3 amino acids: CASRYRDELINYGYTF.

This chain connects TRBV11-1 to TRBJ2-1; no DNA is available, so the TRBD2 call from TCRdb remains unchecked. CDR3 size: 15 residues. From germline, CDR1 is SGHAT and CDR2 FQDESV (reference sequence). CDR3 sequence reads: CASSLQRKPYNEQFF.

This chain links TRBV20-1 with TRBJ1-5; TCRdb lists TRBD1, though no DNA is available to test this call. The CDR3 has 16 residues. Germline V gene sequence: CDR1 DFQATT, CDR2 SNEGSKA (reference sequence). CDR3 protein: CSASARVRAGHQPQHF.

The chain has TRBV10-3 and TRBJ2-2. The CDR3 has 12 residues. Germline CDR1 is ENHRY and CDR2 is SYGVKD. CDR3 in amino acids: CAIKTSPGELFF.

The CDR3 spells CASSPSSPVEETQYF. The chain joins TRBV4-2 to TRBJ2-5. The CDR3 extends over 15 amino acids. Per the germline V gene, CDR1 is LGHNA and CDR2 is YNFKEQ.

The rearrangement uses TRBV30 and TRBJ2-1; the TCRdb D gene call, TRBD1, has no DNA to confirm it. In germline, CDR1 is GTSNPN, CDR2 SVGIG (reference sequence). This CDR3 region has 13 residues. CDR3 protein: CAWETGSFNEQFF.